The rows below give T cell receptor beta chains drawn from one sample of a study of CD8+ T cells in alopecia areata. The repertoire was sequenced with immunoSEQ multiplex PCR; TCRdb's copy has only in-frame clones and lacks some. The sample carries 150,000 to 200,000 clones, approximately 65% recorded once. Sequencing was performed on CD8+ T cells sorted from blood, taken at week 0. These receptor sequences come from a human donor with alopecia areata. Both conserved end residues are part of each CDR3. The D gene is left open where the match is weak. A clone size is listed for some rows: how often the clone was seen (once, few, many), or a class if it is expanded.

clone_size,v_call,cdr3_length,d_call,j_call,cdr3_nt,cdr3_aa
.,TRBV2,13,.,TRBJ2-1,TGTGCCAGCTCGTGGAGGGTATTAGGTGAGCAGTTCTTC,CASSWRVLGEQFF
few,TRBV7-9,13,.,TRBJ1-2,TGTGCCAGCAGCCGAGGGACTAACTATGGCTACACCTTC,CASSRGTNYGYTF
.,TRBV30,13,.,TRBJ1-3,TGTGCCTGGGTGGGGTTTCCTGGAAACACCATATATTTT,CAWVGFPGNTIYF
.,TRBV23-1,16,.,TRBJ1-2,TGCGCCAGCAGCCCTGGCGGACCCGGGTCGAACTATGGCTACACCTTC,CASSPGGPGSNYGYTF
few,TRBV6-6,14,.,TRBJ1-4,TGTGCCAGCAGTTCCGTTGGGGCTAATGAAAAACTGTTTTTT,CASSSVGANEKLFF
.,TRBV9,16,TRBD1,TRBJ2-2,TGTGCCAGCAGCCCGACGACAGGGGAAAACACCGGGGAGCTGTTTTTT,CASSPTTGENTGELFF
.,TRBV7-6,13,.,TRBJ1-1,TGTGCCAGCAGCTTAAGGGTTGACACTGAAGCTTTCTTT,CASSLRVDTEAFF
.,TRBV5-4,12,TRBD2,TRBJ2-5,TGTGCCAGCAGCTTGGCCGGGGGGACTGACTACTTC,CASSLAGGTDYF
.,TRBV11-2,11,.,TRBJ1-4,TGTGCCAGCAGCATCGTGTCGGATCTGTTTTTT,CASSIVSDLFF
.,TRBV29-1,14,TRBD1,TRBJ2-7,TGCAGCTACAACCGAGGACAGGGGAAGGGCGAGCAGTACTTC,CSYNRGQGKGEQYF
.,TRBV27,17,TRBD2,TRBJ2-1,TGTGCCAGCAGTTTACCCGTTGGCGCGGGGGGTCCGAATGAGCAGTTCTTC,CASSLPVGAGGPNEQFF
.,TRBV7-9,14,TRBD1,TRBJ1-3,TGTGCCAGCAGCTCGGGGACAGGGGGAAACACCATATATTTT,CASSSGTGGNTIYF
.,TRBV2,14,TRBD1,TRBJ2-7,TGTGCCAGCAGTGAGATGACAGGGGTCTACGAGCAGTACTTC,CASSEMTGVYEQYF
few,TRBV25-1,13,TRBD1,TRBJ1-1,TGTGCCAGCGCAGGGACAGGGGGAACTGAAGCTTTCTTT,CASAGTGGTEAFF
.,TRBV20-1,11,.,TRBJ2-1,TGCAGTGCTCCCCGGAGAGGAGAGCAGTTCTTC,CSAPRRGEQFF
.,TRBV5-6,14,.,TRBJ2-6,TGTGCCAGCAGCTCTGGATCTGGGGCCAACGTCCTGACTTTC,CASSSGSGANVLTF
.,TRBV7-9,15,TRBD2,TRBJ2-4,TGTGCCAGCAGCCCGACTAGCAGTTCGAAAAACATTCAGTACTTC,CASSPTSSSKNIQYF
.,TRBV4-1,15,TRBD2,TRBJ2-7,TGCGCCAGCAGGGGGTTGACTAGCAGCCGTGACGAGCAGTACTTC,CASRGLTSSRDEQYF
.,TRBV14,12,.,TRBJ2-1,TGTGCCAGCAGCCAAACAGTCAATGAGCAGTTCTTC,CASSQTVNEQFF
.,TRBV5-1,14,.,TRBJ2-7,TGCGCCAGCAGCTTGGCCGGACAGAACTACGAGCAGTACTTC,CASSLAGQNYEQYF
.,TRBV2,15,.,TRBJ2-1,TGTGCCAGCATAACCGACCCCATGCCATACAATGAGCAGTTCTTC,CASITDPMPYNEQFF
few,TRBV15,11,.,TRBJ2-7,TGTGCCACCAGCGACGTGACGGAGCAGTACTTC,CATSDVTEQYF
once,TRBV27,16,TRBD2,TRBJ2-1,TGTGCCAGCCAAGTGGGGGGGATTCGATCTTACAATGAGCAGTTCTTC,CASQVGGIRSYNEQFF
.,TRBV19,19,TRBD1,TRBJ2-1,TGTGCCAGTAGTCTGGGGGCCCGACAGGGGTCGACCCGGCATAATGAGCAGTTCTTC,CASSLGARQGSTRHNEQFF
.,TRBV4-1,14,TRBD1,TRBJ2-7,TGCGCCAGCAGCCGGAGCGTTACAGGGGACGAGCAGTACTTC,CASSRSVTGDEQYF
once,TRBV23-1,16,TRBD1,TRBJ2-2,TGCGCCAGCAGTCAAGGGGAGACAGGGCTGACCGGGGAGCTGTTTTTT,CASSQGETGLTGELFF
.,TRBV25-1,17,.,TRBJ2-3,TGTGCCAGCAGTGTCTTTGGCCGGGGGGCGAAGACAGATACGCAGTATTTT,CASSVFGRGAKTDTQYF
.,TRBV28,13,TRBD1,TRBJ2-5,TGTGCCAGCACTACGACAGGGCAAGAGACCCAGTACTTC,CASTTTGQETQYF
.,TRBV30,13,TRBD2,TRBJ2-5,TGTGCCTGGGATAGCGGGGGGCAAGAGACCCAGTACTTC,CAWDSGGQETQYF
.,TRBV6-5,12,.,TRBJ2-2,TGTGCCAGCATAACGGGTACCGGGGAGCTGTTTTTT,CASITGTGELFF
.,TRBV6-5,14,.,TRBJ1-2,TGTGCCAGCAGTTATGGCGAGGCGGGGTATGGCTACACCTTC,CASSYGEAGYGYTF
.,TRBV19,16,.,TRBJ1-1,TGTGCCAGTGTGAGAACCGTCCGGGGAGGAGACACTGAAGCTTTCTTT,CASVRTVRGGDTEAFF
.,TRBV5-6,12,.,TRBJ2-5,TGTGCCAGCGACAGGTCCGGAGAGACCCAGTACTTC,CASDRSGETQYF
.,TRBV9,15,.,TRBJ2-7,TGTGCCAGCAGCGTAGCAGTGCGGGGACCCGGCGAGCAGTACTTC,CASSVAVRGPGEQYF
.,TRBV6-1,15,.,TRBJ2-3,TGTGCCAGCAGTGAAACCCAAGTTAGCACAGATACGCAGTATTTT,CASSETQVSTDTQYF
.,TRBV27,14,.,TRBJ1-2,TGTGCCAGCAGTTTATTCTCGTCGGGGTATGGCTACACCTTC,CASSLFSSGYGYTF
.,TRBV29-1,14,.,TRBJ2-1,TGCAGCGTCGATGGCGGGGTGGATGACAATGAGCAGTTCTTC,CSVDGGVDDNEQFF
.,TRBV9,10,.,TRBJ1-2,TGTGCCAGCAGCGGACCTGGCTACACCTTC,CASSGPGYTF
.,TRBV6-6,12,.,TRBJ2-7,TGTGCCAGCAGCCCCGTAGGGGACGAGCAGTACTTC,CASSPVGDEQYF
.,TRBV6-5,14,.,TRBJ2-2,TGTGCCAGCAGTTACGGACAGTACACCGGGGAGCTGTTTTTT,CASSYGQYTGELFF
few,TRBV30,12,.,TRBJ2-7,TGTGCCTGGAGTGTACAGGCCTACGAGCAGTACTTC,CAWSVQAYEQYF
.,TRBV5-1,12,.,TRBJ2-2,TGCGCCAGCAGCTTGGATGCTGGGGAGCTGTTTTTT,CASSLDAGELFF
once,TRBV2,14,TRBD1,TRBJ1-5,TGTGCCAGCAGCAAAGGGACAGAAAATCAGCCCCAGCATTTT,CASSKGTENQPQHF
.,TRBV6-1,15,TRBD1,TRBJ1-1,TGTGCCAGCAGTGACTCAAGTTCAGGGGGCACTGAAGCTTTCTTT,CASSDSSSGGTEAFF
.,TRBV5-1,13,.,TRBJ2-7,TGCGCCAGCAAAGGCGGGGTGCCCTACGAGCAGTACTTC,CASKGGVPYEQYF
.,TRBV30,12,.,TRBJ2-1,TGTGCCTGGAATCTGGGGCCCGATGAGCAGTTCTTC,CAWNLGPDEQFF
.,TRBV12-5,11,.,TRBJ1-5,TGTGCTAGTGGTTTTAATCAGCCCCAGCATTTT,CASGFNQPQHF
.,TRBV27,17,TRBD1,TRBJ1-6,TGTGCCAGCAGTTCCCCGGGACAGGGATCAACTGATTCACCCCTCCACTTT,CASSSPGQGSTDSPLHF
.,TRBV25-1,14,.,TRBJ2-1,TGTGCCAGCAGTGACCTGGACGGGCGGCATGAGCAGTTCTTC,CASSDLDGRHEQFF
.,TRBV6-5,12,TRBD2,TRBJ2-3,TGTGCCACCCACCGGGGGGTGGATACGCAGTATTTT,CATHRGVDTQYF
.,TRBV5-6,15,.,TRBJ1-3,TGTGCCAGCAGCTTGGCAGGGTACTCTGGAAACACCATATATTTT,CASSLAGYSGNTIYF
.,TRBV5-4,11,.,TRBJ2-7,TGTGCCAGCAGCTTGGCTAACGAGCAGTACTTC,CASSLANEQYF
.,TRBV29-1,12,TRBD1,TRBJ1-2,TGCAGCGTTACAGGACAGGGGGATGGCTACACCTTC,CSVTGQGDGYTF
few,TRBV29-1,14,.,TRBJ2-7,TGCAGCGTTGAAGAGGGAACCAGCTCCTACGAGCAGTACTTC,CSVEEGTSSYEQYF
few,TRBV4-2,14,TRBD1,TRBJ2-3,TGTGCCAGCAGCTACAACAGGGGGGCAGATACGCAGTATTTT,CASSYNRGADTQYF
few,TRBV19,16,.,TRBJ1-1,TGTGCCAGTAGTATAGATAGAGACAGATCGAACACTGAAGCTTTCTTT,CASSIDRDRSNTEAFF
.,TRBV15,13,.,TRBJ2-7,TGTGCCACCAGCAGAGAAGAGGGCAGCGAGCAGTACTTC,CATSREEGSEQYF